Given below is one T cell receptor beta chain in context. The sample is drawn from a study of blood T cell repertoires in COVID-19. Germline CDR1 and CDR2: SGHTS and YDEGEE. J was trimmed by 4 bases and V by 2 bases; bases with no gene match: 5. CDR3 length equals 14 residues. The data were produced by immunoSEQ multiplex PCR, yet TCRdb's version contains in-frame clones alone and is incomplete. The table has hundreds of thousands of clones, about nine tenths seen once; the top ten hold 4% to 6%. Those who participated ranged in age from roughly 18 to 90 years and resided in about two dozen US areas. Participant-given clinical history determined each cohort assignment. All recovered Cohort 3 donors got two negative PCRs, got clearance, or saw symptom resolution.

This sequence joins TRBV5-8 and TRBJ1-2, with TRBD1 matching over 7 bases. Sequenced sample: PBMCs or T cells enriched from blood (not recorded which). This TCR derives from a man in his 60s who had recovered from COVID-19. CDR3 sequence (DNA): TGTGCCAGCAGCTTACAGGGGTATCGCTATGGCTACACCTTC. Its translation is CASSLQGYRYGYTF.